The 22 T cell receptor beta chains below come from one sample, sequenced in a study of OX40 agonist ivuxolimab in advanced cancers. Clones were sequenced by immunoSEQ multiplex PCR, and TCRdb holds only the in-frame ones, with some missing. The sample contains 30,000 to 35,000 clones, approximately 90% of which appear only once. This specimen was CD4+ or CD8+ T cells sorted from blood, taken in a trial of the OX40 agonist ivuxolimab. Receptors were obtained from an adult with an advanced solid tumor such as melanoma, head and neck, liver or kidney cancer.

The chain uses TRBV6-5 and TRBJ1-1; D is perhaps TRBD1 (5 bases). Trimming left V 6 bases short and J 3 bases short, with 11 bases between. CDR1 MNHEY and CDR2 SVGAGI come from the germline V gene. The CDR3 loop spans 13 amino acids. The CDR3 bases are TGTGCCAGCAGCCCAGGGTTGTACACTGAAGCTTTCTTT. This codes for CASSPGLYTEAFF.

This clone has only a few counts. The gene calls are TRBV7-9 and TRBJ1-1; D remains ambiguous. The CDR3 sequence is 18 residues long. Germline values: CDR1 SEHNR, CDR2 FQNEAQ (reference sequence). V was shortened by 5 bases and J by 1 base, with 23 bases between the two germline ends. Here the CDR3 DNA reads TGTGCCAGCAGCCCCGGCCCCACAAACCCCGCCCCGAACACTGAAGCTTTCTTT. Encoded protein: CASSPGPTNPAPNTEAFF.

V is TRBV18 and J is TRBJ2-1, with TRBD2 matching over 8 bases. This CDR3 is 19 amino acids long. Germline V gene sequence: CDR1 KGHSH, CDR2 LQKENI. Trimming at V came to 1 base and at J to 8 bases, leaving 19 bases not matched to a gene. CDR3 loop: CASSPLQAGAAAGVDEQFF. The CDR3 DNA reads TGTGCCAGCTCACCACTTCAAGCAGGGGCTGCAGCGGGAGTTGATGAGCAGTTCTTC.

The chain links TRBV5-8 to TRBJ2-1; D unresolved. Trimming pared 3 bases from V and 5 bases from J, leaving 3 bases between. Germline-derived CDR1 and CDR2 are SGHTS and YDEGEE. The CDR3 runs 11 residues. The chain's CDR3 is CASSYNNEQFF. CDR3 nucleotide sequence: TGTGCCAGCAGCTATAACAATGAGCAGTTCTTC.

This chain links TRBV7-9 with TRBJ2-7; no firm D call. This CDR3 has 12 residues. V dropped 5 bases and J dropped 3 bases, with 8 bases sitting between them. From germline, CDR1 is SEHNR and CDR2 FQNEAQ (reference sequence). The CDR3 DNA reads as TGTGCCAGCAGCCCACACAGCTACGAGCAGTACTTC. The encoded protein is CASSPHSYEQYF.

The chain recombines TRBV29-1 with TRBJ2-3; 13 bases match TRBD2. From germline, CDR1 is SQVTM and CDR2 ANQGSEA. V lost 5 bases and J lost 4; bases outside the gene matches: 6. The CDR3 extends over 15 amino acids. CDR3: CSVWRTSGRPDTQYF. The CDR3 DNA follows: TGCAGCGTTTGGAGGACTAGCGGGAGACCAGATACGCAGTATTTT.

To note about this clone: One end of the junction does not line up with germline, which may come from a read error. The chain combines TRBV7-2 with TRBJ2-7, with a tentative D call TRBD2 (6 bases). The CDR3 loop spans 13 amino acids. Germline V gives CDR1 SGHTA, CDR2 FQGNSA. CDR3 amino acids: CASSFSGGYEQYF. CDR3 coding DNA: TGCGCCAGCAGCTTTTCCGGGGGCTACGAGCAGTACTTC.

This chain uses TRBV7-2 with TRBJ2-7; TRBD2 matches 7 bases. CDR1 and CDR2 (germline): SGHTA, FQGNSA. The length of the CDR3 is 14 residues. Unmatched junction bases numbered 4, after V lost 1 base and J lost 4 bases. The CDR3, as DNA: TGTGCCAGCAGCTTAGATCCTAGCGGTTACGAGCAGTACTTC. Translating it yields CASSLDPSGYEQYF.

V and J are TRBV27 and TRBJ2-1; 7 bases map to TRBD2. The V gene end was trimmed by 8 bases and the J gene end by 2 bases; junction bases not matched to a gene: 3. CDR1 MNHEY and CDR2 SMNVEV come from the germline V gene (reference sequence). There are 13 residues in the CDR3. In DNA, the CDR3 is TGTGCCAGCGGTCTAGCGGCCTACAATGAGCAGTTCTTC. Its translation is CASGLAAYNEQFF.

This clone was found a few times. V and J are TRBV6-5 and TRBJ1-5; D remains unclear. The V gene lost 5 bases and the J gene lost 4 bases, with 9 bases spanning the gap. Germline V gene sequence: CDR1 MNHEY, CDR2 SVGAGI. The CDR3 runs to 13 residues. The CDR3, as DNA: TGTGCCAGCAGTCCCAAATGGAATCAGCCCCAGCATTTT. Amino acid sequence: CASSPKWNQPQHF.

The chain joins TRBV28 to TRBJ2-1, with D possibly matching TRBD2 (5 bases). Trimming removed 6 bases from V and 0 bases from J, with 9 bases in between. Germline lookup yields CDR1 MDHEN and CDR2 SYDVKM. The CDR3 covers 14 residues. The CDR3 region has the DNA TGTGCCAGCAGATGGGAGAGCTCCTACAATGAGCAGTTCTTC. It specifies CASRWESSYNEQFF.

The genes are TRBV13 and TRBJ2-1; 10 bases line up with TRBD2. The V gene's germline CDR1 is PRHDT and CDR2 FYEKMQ (reference sequence). The CDR3 is made up of 16 amino acids. Unmatched junction bases numbered 10, after V lost 4 bases and J lost 7 bases. The CDR3 region has the DNA TGTGCCAGCAGCTCACGCCTAGCGGGAGTAAGGAATGAGCAGTTCTTC. Translation: CASSSRLAGVRNEQFF.

The chain has TRBV7-9 and TRBJ1-4; 9 nucleotides align to TRBD1. In germline, CDR1 is SEHNR, CDR2 FQNEAQ (reference sequence). CDR3 length: 15 amino acids. J gave up 7 bases and V 3 bases, and 6 bases lay outside the gene matches. The CDR3 sequence: CASSFPEDRGEKLFF. DNA of the CDR3: TGTGCCAGCAGCTTCCCGGAGGACAGGGGTGAAAAACTGTTTTTT.

The chain joins TRBV14 to TRBJ2-1, with D possibly TRBD1 on 7 matching bases. CDR1 is SGHDN and CDR2 is FVKESK in the germline V gene. The CDR3 consists of 13 residues. The V end lost 5 bases, the J end lost 8 bases, and 13 bases lay between the germline ends. The CDR3 protein is CASSRQGLHEQFF. DNA of the CDR3: TGTGCCAGCAGCAGACAGGGACTCCATGAGCAGTTCTTC.

The chain employs TRBV11-2 and TRBJ1-1; D remains unclear. Germline lookup yields CDR1 SGHAT and CDR2 FQNNGV. Trimming took off 3 bases at V and 7 bases at J, with 6 bases between the two ends. The CDR3 totals 11 residues. The CDR3 DNA sequence: TGTGCCAGCAGCTTTGGGCTTGAAGCTTTCTTT. This sequence encodes CASSFGLEAFF.

V usage is TRBV7-9 and J usage is TRBJ2-7; a weak D match, TRBD2 (6 bases). V gave up 5 bases and J gave up 7 bases, with 12 bases separating them. The germline V gene encodes CDR1 SEHNR and CDR2 FQNEAQ (reference sequence). The CDR3 is 12 residues long. CDR3 in DNA: TGTGCCAGCAGCAGAGGCGGGGATGAGCAGTACTTC. Translated: CASSRGGDEQYF. Based on the CDR3 plus reference TRBV7-9 and TRBJ2-7, the full variable domain is DTGVSQNPRHKITKRGQNVTFRCDPISEHNRLYWYRQTLGQGPEFLTYFQNEAQLEKSRLLSDRFSAERPKGSFSTLEIQRTEQGDSAMYLCASSRGGDEQYFGPGTRLTVT.

The chain employs TRBV6-5 and TRBJ1-2; D not resolved. With 4 bases removed from V and 4 bases from J, the gap between germline ends came to 19 bases. Germline values: CDR1 MNHEY, CDR2 SVGAGI. The CDR3 is 16 amino acids. The CDR3 DNA follows: TGTGCCAGCAGTTTCCACGAGCGTACCAGTACCTATGGCTACACCTTC. The encoded protein is CASSFHERTSTYGYTF.

This clone was seen only a few times. This sequence joins TRBV19 and TRBJ1-2, with 7 positions matching TRBD1. The V and J ends lost 2 bases and 4 bases, in that order; junction bases with no gene match: 10. The CDR3 loop spans 16 amino acids. The V gene's germline CDR1 is LNHDA and CDR2 SQIVND (reference sequence). In DNA, the CDR3 is TGTGCCAGTAGTATACGGATTCTGGGGACAGCCTATGGCTACACCTTC. It codes for CASSIRILGTAYGYTF.

The rearrangement uses TRBV5-1 and TRBJ2-3; D is unresolved. The CDR3 spans 18 residues. Between the trimmed V and J ends, which lost 2 bases and 0 bases, there was a span of 19 bases. Looked up from germline, CDR1 is SGHRS and CDR2 is YFSETQ. This chain's CDR3 is CASSFQQQQGFSTDTQYF. The DNA of the CDR3 is TGCGCCAGCAGCTTTCAGCAGCAGCAAGGGTTTAGCACAGATACGCAGTATTTT.

The chain employs TRBV27 and TRBJ2-1; TRBD1 might be the D (5 bases). Germline V gene data show CDR1 as MNHEY and CDR2 as SMNVEV (reference sequence). The CDR3 length is 17 residues. Trimming pared 0 bases from V and 4 bases from J, leaving 16 bases between. CDR3 DNA: TGTGCCAGCAGTTTATCTGGGCAGGGCGGATGGTACAATGAGCAGTTCTTC. Translation: CASSLSGQGGWYNEQFF.

The chain recombines TRBV7-9 with TRBJ1-2; TRBD1 agrees at 10 bases. This CDR3 is built from 15 residues. Per germline, CDR1 SEHNR and CDR2 FQNEAQ (reference sequence). Trimming removed 4 bases from V and 4 bases from J; junction bases left unmatched: 6. The CDR3 sequence: CASSWDRGFGYGYTF. The CDR3 coding sequence is TGTGCCAGCAGCTGGGACAGGGGATTCGGCTATGGCTACACCTTC.

V usage is TRBV15 and J usage is TRBJ2-1; the match to TRBD1 covers 7 bases. The V gene end was trimmed by 5 bases and the J gene end by 0 bases; junction bases not matched to a gene: 7. The V gene's germline CDR1 is LNHNV and CDR2 YYDKDF (reference sequence). The CDR3 spans 16 residues. CDR3 loop: CATSHTGEPSYNEQFF. The DNA for the CDR3 is TGTGCCACCAGCCATACAGGGGAGCCCTCCTACAATGAGCAGTTCTTC.